A selection of T cell receptor beta chains follows, all from one sample in a study of circulating CD8 cells and anti-PD-1 response in melanoma. TCRdb reanalysed the reads using MiXCR and keeps one entry per CDR3 protein. The data contain 2,400 or so distinct CDR3 sequences, around 6.7% of them singletons. The starting material was CD8+ T cells from PBMCs, obtained at baseline or after one month of anti-PD-1 therapy (not recorded which). The receptors come from a human donor with melanoma. Each CDR3 is given with its conserved first and last residue. D genes are given only for firm matches.

cdr3_aa: CASSFPNQPQHF
v_call: TRBV27
j_call: TRBJ1-5
d_call: -

cdr3_aa: CASSYAEGRDEKLFF
v_call: TRBV28
j_call: TRBJ1-4
d_call: -

cdr3_aa: CASSIDLAGYSTDTQYF
v_call: TRBV19
j_call: TRBJ2-3
d_call: -

cdr3_aa: CASRERIAGAGGTQYF
v_call: TRBV5-4
j_call: TRBJ2-5
d_call: TRBD2

cdr3_aa: CASSLYLSYEQYF
v_call: TRBV27
j_call: TRBJ2-7
d_call: -

cdr3_aa: CASSYTGPGELFF
v_call: TRBV6-5
j_call: TRBJ2-2
d_call: -

cdr3_aa: CASSLIRGDTEAFF
v_call: TRBV7-3
j_call: TRBJ1-1
d_call: TRBD1

cdr3_aa: CASSSGPRLSYEQYF
v_call: TRBV19
j_call: TRBJ2-7
d_call: -

cdr3_aa: CASSITGSYEQYF
v_call: TRBV19
j_call: TRBJ2-7
d_call: -

cdr3_aa: CSELGEGSSPRHF
v_call: TRBV29-1
j_call: TRBJ1-6
d_call: -

cdr3_aa: CAWSGSDQETQYF
v_call: TRBV30
j_call: TRBJ2-5
d_call: -

cdr3_aa: CASSLGNEQFF
v_call: TRBV7-3
j_call: TRBJ2-1
d_call: -

cdr3_aa: CASRMSSGANVLTF
v_call: TRBV27
j_call: TRBJ2-6
d_call: -

cdr3_aa: CASSLQGGGELFF
v_call: TRBV28
j_call: TRBJ2-2
d_call: -

cdr3_aa: CASSGRLAKNIQYF
v_call: TRBV19
j_call: TRBJ2-4
d_call: -

cdr3_aa: CATAGAGTDTQYF
v_call: TRBV15
j_call: TRBJ2-3
d_call: -

cdr3_aa: CASAPGSGPQFF
v_call: TRBV12-5
j_call: TRBJ2-1
d_call: -

cdr3_aa: CASSRLGRYFGANYGYTF
v_call: TRBV23-1
j_call: TRBJ1-2
d_call: -

cdr3_aa: CASSYIRASGADTQYF
v_call: TRBV6-2/TRBV6-3
j_call: TRBJ2-3
d_call: TRBD2

cdr3_aa: CASSLRGVLSYEQYF
v_call: TRBV28
j_call: TRBJ2-7
d_call: -

cdr3_aa: CASSPRDRAADTQYF
v_call: TRBV7-9
j_call: TRBJ2-3
d_call: TRBD1

cdr3_aa: CASSLEKGVSSYNEQFF
v_call: TRBV5-4
j_call: TRBJ2-1
d_call: -

cdr3_aa: CASREDRIFYNEQFF
v_call: TRBV23-1
j_call: TRBJ2-1
d_call: TRBD1

cdr3_aa: CASTPQRGIDTQYF
v_call: TRBV6-2/TRBV6-3
j_call: TRBJ2-3
d_call: TRBD2

cdr3_aa: CASSIPGDYNEQFF
v_call: TRBV19
j_call: TRBJ2-1
d_call: -

cdr3_aa: CASSQDHPASDYTQYF
v_call: TRBV3-1
j_call: TRBJ2-3
d_call: -

cdr3_aa: CSARDLRGATDTQYF
v_call: TRBV20-1
j_call: TRBJ2-3
d_call: -

cdr3_aa: CSAEGRNSYEQYF
v_call: TRBV20-1
j_call: TRBJ2-7
d_call: -

cdr3_aa: CASSATGTDVYEQYF
v_call: TRBV28
j_call: TRBJ2-7
d_call: TRBD1

cdr3_aa: CASSLADNYNEQFF
v_call: TRBV28
j_call: TRBJ2-1
d_call: TRBD2

cdr3_aa: CASSSGGAIEQFF
v_call: TRBV28
j_call: TRBJ2-1
d_call: TRBD2

cdr3_aa: CASSLTGYEQYF
v_call: TRBV7-3
j_call: TRBJ2-7
d_call: -

cdr3_aa: CSVEDLTSEAFF
v_call: TRBV29-1
j_call: TRBJ1-1
d_call: -

cdr3_aa: CASAMSDGKPLHF
v_call: TRBV19
j_call: TRBJ1-6
d_call: -

cdr3_aa: CASSPWTGVDTQYF
v_call: TRBV5-4
j_call: TRBJ2-3
d_call: TRBD1

cdr3_aa: CASSQETGSTTQYF
v_call: TRBV5-6
j_call: TRBJ2-5
d_call: TRBD1

cdr3_aa: CASRDPRGLNEQFF
v_call: TRBV27
j_call: TRBJ2-1
d_call: TRBD1

cdr3_aa: CASGDREETQYF
v_call: TRBV28
j_call: TRBJ2-5
d_call: TRBD1

cdr3_aa: CASSEYNREGYTF
v_call: TRBV25-1
j_call: TRBJ1-2
d_call: -

cdr3_aa: CASSQGGFKNIQYF
v_call: TRBV6-5
j_call: TRBJ2-4
d_call: -

cdr3_aa: CASSPEGWLNTGELFF
v_call: TRBV4-1
j_call: TRBJ2-2
d_call: -

cdr3_aa: CASSLAGSTEAFF
v_call: TRBV5-5
j_call: TRBJ1-1
d_call: -

cdr3_aa: CASSAQRGYTDTQYF
v_call: TRBV9
j_call: TRBJ2-3
d_call: TRBD2

cdr3_aa: CASSQFAGSTDTQYF
v_call: TRBV4-1
j_call: TRBJ2-3
d_call: -

cdr3_aa: CASSTTGSGTEAFF
v_call: TRBV19
j_call: TRBJ1-1
d_call: -

cdr3_aa: CASSWTGGSGELFF
v_call: TRBV19
j_call: TRBJ2-2
d_call: TRBD1

cdr3_aa: CASRESGGAYNEQFF
v_call: TRBV12-3/TRBV12-4
j_call: TRBJ2-1
d_call: TRBD2

cdr3_aa: CASSRGTSYEQYF
v_call: TRBV28
j_call: TRBJ2-7
d_call: -

cdr3_aa: CASSWGTGSDTEAFF
v_call: TRBV5-1
j_call: TRBJ1-1
d_call: TRBD1

cdr3_aa: CASSEFHSGVGTGELFF
v_call: TRBV25-1
j_call: TRBJ2-2
d_call: TRBD2

cdr3_aa: CATSDLSGTGELFF
v_call: TRBV24-1
j_call: TRBJ2-2
d_call: -

cdr3_aa: CAWEPGQGTGELFF
v_call: TRBV30
j_call: TRBJ2-2
d_call: TRBD1

cdr3_aa: CASRTGPHEQYF
v_call: TRBV2
j_call: TRBJ2-7
d_call: -

cdr3_aa: CAWREGVTQYF
v_call: TRBV30
j_call: TRBJ2-5
d_call: -

cdr3_aa: CASSFGGGYEQYF
v_call: TRBV11-2
j_call: TRBJ2-7
d_call: TRBD2

cdr3_aa: CASSLGAGELFF
v_call: TRBV7-3
j_call: TRBJ2-2
d_call: -